Listed below are T cell receptor beta chains from one sample, sequenced in a study of T cell responses to AZD1222 COVID-19 vaccine. Using immunoSEQ multiplex PCR, the repertoire was profiled, and TCRdb retains in-frame clones only, with some absent. This sample has some 96,000 clones, with 88% found just once. This sample comprised peripheral blood, obtained on day 0 of AZD1222 vaccination. All receptors derive from an adult in good health. Both conserved end residues are part of each CDR3. D genes are given only for firm matches. Clone size appears in some rows only: once, few, many, or a class for an expanded clone.

v_call,d_call,cdr3_length,clone_size,j_call,cdr3_nt,cdr3_aa
TRBV7-6,TRBD2,17,once,TRBJ2-3,TGTGCCAGCAGCTTACCCCTAGCGGGAGGCCACCCTGATACGCAGTATTTT,CASSLPLAGGHPDTQYF
TRBV7-2,TRBD1,15,.,TRBJ1-2,TGTGCCAGCAGCTTGGGGACAGTCACTAACTATGGCTACACCTTC,CASSLGTVTNYGYTF
TRBV24-1,.,13,.,TRBJ2-1,TGTGCCACCACTCAGGGACCCTACAATGAGCAGTTCTTC,CATTQGPYNEQFF
TRBV5-1,TRBD1,20,.,TRBJ2-2,TGCGCCAGCAGTCTGAAGGACCCGCTGACAGGGGTTGAGTTCACCGGGGAGCTGTTTTTT,CASSLKDPLTGVEFTGELFF
TRBV3-1/TRBV3-2,.,11,once,TRBJ2-7,TGTGCCAGCAGCCGAGACTACGAGCAGTACTTC,CASSRDYEQYF
TRBV7-2,.,14,.,TRBJ2-7,TGTGCCAGCAGCTTAGGCCGCTATAGCCACGAGCAGTACTTC,CASSLGRYSHEQYF
TRBV7-2,TRBD1,16,.,TRBJ2-7,TGTGCCAGCAGCTCATTCACGACAGGGGGTGCCTACGAGCAGTACTTC,CASSSFTTGGAYEQYF
TRBV11-1,.,15,.,TRBJ2-4,TGTGCCAGCAGCTTAGGGGCAGGGGTCAAAAACATTCAGTACTTC,CASSLGAGVKNIQYF
TRBV7-2,TRBD1,15,.,TRBJ2-1,TGTGCCAGCCGCGACCGGGACAGGTCCTACAATGAGCAGTTCTTC,CASRDRDRSYNEQFF
TRBV19,.,16,.,TRBJ2-7,TGTGCCAGTAGTAGCTCCCGGGTCCTCCGCCACTACGAGCAGTACTTC,CASSSSRVLRHYEQYF
TRBV30,TRBD1,15,.,TRBJ1-1,TGTGCCTGGAGACGAAGAGGACAGGGGGCAACTGAAGCTTTCTTT,CAWRRRGQGATEAFF
TRBV12-3/TRBV12-4,.,12,once,TRBJ2-1,TGTGCCAGCAGTCTTAGGAATTTTGAGCAGTTCTTC,CASSLRNFEQFF
TRBV28,.,15,.,TRBJ1-1,TGTGCCAGCAGTATACCGACGGGGGGTAACACTGAAGCTTTCTTT,CASSIPTGGNTEAFF
TRBV5-1,.,16,.,TRBJ2-1,TGCGCCAGCAGCTTGGTGGGAGAGCCTTCCTACAATGAGCAGTTCTTC,CASSLVGEPSYNEQFF
TRBV19,.,16,.,TRBJ1-1,TGTGCCAGTCACCTAGGGTCGGGACGGATGAACACTGAAGCTTTCTTT,CASHLGSGRMNTEAFF
TRBV3-1/TRBV3-2,.,16,.,TRBJ1-5,TGTGCCAGCAGCCAATCACACCGGGGGGCAGAGCAGCCCCAGCATTTT,CASSQSHRGAEQPQHF
TRBV6-1,.,15,.,TRBJ1-6,TGTGCCAGCAGTGAAGCCGGGCGTTCGGGATCACCCCTCCACTTT,CASSEAGRSGSPLHF
TRBV25-1,.,15,.,TRBJ1-1,TGTGCCAGCAGCGCTCCTTGGGGGGGGCACACTGAAGCTTTCTTT,CASSAPWGGHTEAFF
TRBV4-3,.,16,.,TRBJ2-6,TGCGCCAGCAGCCAAGATAAGAGCTCTGGGGCCAACGTCCTGACTTTC,CASSQDKSSGANVLTF
TRBV4-3,.,17,.,TRBJ2-6,TGCGCCAGCAGCCAAGATCCCCCAGGGGATGGGGCCAACGTCCTGACTTTC,CASSQDPPGDGANVLTF
TRBV2,.,16,.,TRBJ2-5,TGTGCCAGCAGTGAATGGGGGATGGGTCGTCAAGAGACCCAGTACTTC,CASSEWGMGRQETQYF
TRBV24-1,TRBD1,15,.,TRBJ1-2,TGTGCCACCAGTGATCCGACAGGGGGCGTCTATGGCTACACCTTC,CATSDPTGGVYGYTF
TRBV11-1,.,13,.,TRBJ1-1,TGTGCCAGCAGCTTAGCCCCCCGCACTGAAGCTTTCTTT,CASSLAPRTEAFF
TRBV6-1,.,14,few,TRBJ1-1,TGTGCCAGCAGTGACGAGTCAGGGGTCACTGAAGCTTTCTTT,CASSDESGVTEAFF
TRBV7-9,.,14,.,TRBJ2-1,TGTGCCAGCAGCCTCCCAACCTCCTACAATGAGCAGTTCTTC,CASSLPTSYNEQFF
TRBV28,.,12,.,TRBJ2-1,TGTGCCAGCGGGACCTCTAGGAATGAGCAGTTCTTC,CASGTSRNEQFF
TRBV12-5,TRBD2,17,.,TRBJ2-7,TGTGCTAGTGGTTTGGTTGTCCGGGAGGCAGTCTCCTACGAGCAGTACTTC,CASGLVVREAVSYEQYF
TRBV7-8,TRBD2,20,once,TRBJ2-7,TGTGCCAGCAGCTTAGCCCGGGGGGGTCACAAGGGCTACACGACGGGCGAGCAGTACTTC,CASSLARGGHKGYTTGEQYF
TRBV6-4,.,15,many,TRBJ2-1,TGTGCCAGCAGTGACTCTGGGCTAGACTACAATGAGCAGTTCTTC,CASSDSGLDYNEQFF
TRBV4-3,.,15,few,TRBJ1-3,TGCGCCAGCAGCCCAGAACAGGTCTCTGGAAACACCATATATTTT,CASSPEQVSGNTIYF
TRBV6-5,.,12,.,TRBJ1-5,TGTGCCAGCTCCTACGGGGATCAGCCCCAGCATTTT,CASSYGDQPQHF
TRBV19,.,16,.,TRBJ1-5,TGTGCCAGTAGGGAAGACGGGATGTATAGCAATCAGCCCCAGCATTTT,CASREDGMYSNQPQHF
TRBV11-3,.,16,.,TRBJ1-6,TGTGCCAGCAGCGTTAATACAGACCCAAGTAATTCACCCCTCCACTTT,CASSVNTDPSNSPLHF
TRBV6-1,.,17,.,TRBJ2-7,TGTGCCAGCAGTGAAGTCTTAAGGGGAATGGGGGACTACGAGCAGTACTTC,CASSEVLRGMGDYEQYF
TRBV6-5,.,15,.,TRBJ1-1,TGTGCCAGCGCGGTGGTACCTGCGGGGAACACTGAAGCTTTCTTT,CASAVVPAGNTEAFF
TRBV19,.,15,.,TRBJ2-6,TGTGCCAGTAGTATTTCGGTCTCTGGGGCCAACGTCCTGACTTTC,CASSISVSGANVLTF
TRBV4-1,TRBD1,13,.,TRBJ1-2,TGCGCCAGCAGCCAATGGACAGGGGCTGGCTACACCTTC,CASSQWTGAGYTF
TRBV7-3,.,13,.,TRBJ2-5,TGTGCCAGCAGCACCCCCGGGGAGGAGACCCAGTACTTC,CASSTPGEETQYF
TRBV5-1,.,13,.,TRBJ2-7,TGCGCCAGCAGCTTGGCCGGGACCTACGAGCAGTACTTC,CASSLAGTYEQYF
TRBV28,TRBD1,15,.,TRBJ1-4,TGTGCCAGCAGTTTAAGGGGACAGGGTGGCGAAAAACTGTTTTTT,CASSLRGQGGEKLFF
TRBV19,.,18,once,TRBJ2-6,TGTGCCAGTAGTCCCCCGGGCTGGGGGGCTGCCGGGGCCAACGTCCTGACTTTC,CASSPPGWGAAGANVLTF
TRBV20-1,.,11,.,TRBJ2-1,TGCAGCCCTTCTAGGGCGGTGACAGGGTTCTTC,CSPSRAVTGFF
TRBV5-8,.,15,.,TRBJ2-7,TGTGCCAGCAGTTCGACACCTTCAAGAGGCTACGAGCAGTACTTC,CASSSTPSRGYEQYF
TRBV6-5,.,15,.,TRBJ1-2,TGTGCCAGCACAACTCGGGGGGCAGCTAACTATGGCTACACCTTC,CASTTRGAANYGYTF
TRBV5-1,TRBD1,17,once,TRBJ1-1,TGCGCCAGCAGTTTGGGGGACAGGGGCGCTATGAACACTGAAGCTTTCTTT,CASSLGDRGAMNTEAFF
TRBV5-1,.,15,few,TRBJ1-1,TGCGCCAGCAGCGGGTGGGGGGCAATGAACACTGAAGCTTTCTTT,CASSGWGAMNTEAFF
TRBV7-2,.,14,.,TRBJ2-1,TGTGCCAGCAGCTCCCGGCTAGCGAGCGATGAGCAGTTCTTC,CASSSRLASDEQFF
TRBV5-1,.,15,.,TRBJ2-1,TGCGCCAGCAGCTTGGCGGAGGAGTCCTACAATGAGCAGTTCTTC,CASSLAEESYNEQFF
TRBV7-9,TRBD2,17,.,TRBJ2-3,TGTGCCAGCAGTCTAGGACTAGCGGGAGCTAGCACAGATACGCAGTATTTT,CASSLGLAGASTDTQYF
TRBV11-3,.,15,.,TRBJ1-2,TGTGCCAGCAGCTTAGTCTACGACAGGAACTATGGCTACACCTTC,CASSLVYDRNYGYTF
TRBV5-1,TRBD2,15,.,TRBJ2-3,TGCGCCAGCAGCCTCCTAGCGGGCTCCACAGATACGCAGTATTTT,CASSLLAGSTDTQYF
TRBV7-2,.,14,.,TRBJ2-5,TGTGCCAGCAGCTTAGTGCGGGGCCAAGAGACCCAGTACTTC,CASSLVRGQETQYF